These 6 T cell receptor beta chains share one sample of origin, sequenced in a study of post-analysis software for immune sequencing data. These TCRs are of unknown antigen specificity. Notes on the study in general: Five TRBV segments (TRBV5-6, TRBV5-1 and TRBV20-1 among them) occurred more frequently in patients than in controls.

Every TCR beta cDNA library bore unique molecular identifiers. Each CDR3 protein gets one entry after TCRdb re-called the PCR reads with MiXCR. The sample consists of roughly 540,000 distinct CDR3 sequences, 30% to 40% of them appearing once. Sequences were obtained from blood. These receptors were taken from a girl under 18 with multiple sclerosis.

This clonotype has just a few counts. The chain employs TRBV20-1 and TRBJ1-2; a weak D match, TRBD1 (6 bases). From germline, CDR1 is DFQATT and CDR2 SNEGSKA (reference sequence). The CDR3 is 12 residues long. V was clipped by 4 bases and J by 5 bases, with 11 bases between them. The CDR3 sequence is CSAKQGHYGYTF. CDR3 sequence (DNA): TGCAGTGCTAAGCAGGGACATTATGGCTACACCTTC.

This rearrangement joins TRBV4-1 to TRBJ2-5; TRBD2 is a possible D gene (7 bases). Germline V gene lookup returns CDR1 MGHRA and CDR2 YSYEKL. The CDR3 has 16 residues. Between the trimmed V and J ends, which lost 2 bases and 5 bases, there was a span of 18 bases. The CDR3 reads CASSQPSGGLGETQYF. CDR3 coding DNA: TGCGCCAGCAGCCAACCGTCGGGGGGCCTCGGCGAGACCCAGTACTTC.

In its sample, this clonotype was seen a few times. The J gene is TRBJ2-5, the V gene TRBV25-1; TRBD1 matches at 11 bases. With 2 bases clipped from V and 5 bases from J, the junction kept 10 bases outside the gene matches. The CDR3 contains 17 residues. CDR1 MGHDK and CDR2 SYGVNS come from the germline V gene. CDR3 nucleotides: TGTGCCAGCAGTGAACTCGCAGGACAGGGGGCGAAGGAGACCCAGTACTTC. Translating gives CASSELAGQGAKETQYF.

This clonotype was found a few times. This sequence joins TRBV20-1 and TRBJ2-5; 9 bases line up with TRBD2. Trimming took 2 bases from V and 4 from J; bases not matched to a gene: 8. Germline V lookup: CDR1 DFQATT, CDR2 SNEGSKA (reference sequence). This CDR3 is built from 15 residues. The DNA for the CDR3 is TGCAGTGCTAGATCCTATAGCGGGAGCTCAGAGACCCAGTACTTC. Amino acids: CSARSYSGSSETQYF.

V usage is TRBV12-3 or TRBV12-4 and J usage is TRBJ2-3, with D perhaps assigned TRBD1 or TRBD2 (5 bases each). Between the trimmed V and J ends, which lost 6 bases and 1 base, there was a span of 11 bases. The CDR3 has 14 amino acids. CDR3 coding DNA: TGTGCCAGCAGACTAGGGGCCGGCACAGATACGCAGTATTTT. Protein product: CASRLGAGTDTQYF.

Written as DNA, the CDR3 is TGTGCCAGCAGTGCATCGGGACCTAATAATTCACCCCTCCACTTT. As protein: CASSASGPNNSPLHF. The chain is built from TRBV27 and TRBJ1-6, with a weak D call TRBD1 (5 bases). Germline loops: CDR1 MNHEY, CDR2 SMNVEV (reference sequence). V shed 5 bases and J shed 5 bases, with 13 bases lying between them. The CDR3 runs to 15 residues.